One sample yielded the 15 T cell receptor beta chains listed below, sequenced in a study of blood T cell repertoires in COVID-19. Generated by immunoSEQ multiplex PCR, the TCRdb table keeps only in-frame clones and is missing some. This sample has about 170,000 clones, with roughly 80% found just once. Sequences were obtained from peripheral blood. The receptors originated from a man between 65 and 79 years old with acute or convalescent COVID-19.

V and J are TRBV25-1 and TRBJ2-5; D may be TRBD1 (5 bases). V shed 5 bases and J shed 2 bases, with 18 bases lying between them. Germline loops: CDR1 MGHDK, CDR2 SYGVNS. This CDR3 spans 16 amino acids. Here the CDR3 reads CASSRDSPTKQETQYF. CDR3 in DNA: TGTGCCAGCAGTCGTGACAGCCCAACAAAGCAAGAGACCCAGTACTTC.

This chain joins TRBV6-4 and TRBJ2-1; D unclear. The V end lost 0 bases, the J end lost 4 bases, and 7 bases lay between the germline ends. This CDR3 is 14 amino acids long. Germline V gene lookup returns CDR1 MRHNA and CDR2 SNTAGT. This chain's CDR3 is CASSDSAYYNEQFF. DNA of the CDR3: TGTGCCAGCAGTGACTCAGCCTATTACAATGAGCAGTTCTTC.

A single count supports this clone. The chain carries TRBV11-2 and TRBJ2-5; possible D gene TRBD2, 6 bases. Germline CDR1 is SGHAT and CDR2 is FQNNGV. This CDR3 contains 15 residues. The V gene lost 4 bases and the J gene lost 5 bases, with 17 bases spanning the gap. CDR3 coding DNA: TGTGCCAGCAGCTGGGGAGGCGGGGCAGTCGAGACCCAGTACTTC. Its protein is CASSWGGGAVETQYF.

V is TRBV11-1 and J is TRBJ1-3; D is uncertain. V was clipped by 2 bases and J by 4 bases, with 9 bases between them. The CDR3 is 14 residues long. Germline V gene data show CDR1 as SGHAT and CDR2 as FQDESV (reference sequence). CDR3 sequence (DNA): TGTGCCAGCAGCTTATCGAATACAGGAAACACCATATATTTT. This encodes CASSLSNTGNTIYF.

The rearrangement joins TRBV27 to TRBJ2-1; possibly TRBD2 for D (6 bases). Germline CDR1 is MNHEY and CDR2 is SMNVEV (reference sequence). The CDR3 is 13 amino acids. Trimming stripped 7 bases from V and 3 bases from J, with 10 bases between. For the CDR3, the DNA is TGTGCCAGCAAAGCGGAGGGCTACAATGAGCAGTTCTTC. It encodes CASKAEGYNEQFF.

V usage is TRBV5-1 and J usage is TRBJ1-2; D unresolved. This CDR3 has 17 amino acids. CDR1 SGHRS and CDR2 YFSETQ come from the germline V gene. Between the trimmed V and J ends, which lost 1 base and 6 bases, there was a span of 22 bases. CDR3 nucleotide sequence: TGCGCCAGCAGCTTGAACGCCGGGAAGTTCCAGTCGGATGGCTACACCTTC. The encoded protein is CASSLNAGKFQSDGYTF.

The J gene is TRBJ2-2, the V gene TRBV4-1, with a tentative D call TRBD1 (6 bases). The V end was cut by 2 bases, the J end by 4 bases, with 11 bases between. Germline V lookup: CDR1 MGHRA, CDR2 YSYEKL. The CDR3 consists of 15 residues. The CDR3 here is CASSQQGFGTGELFF. The CDR3 DNA follows: TGCGCCAGCAGCCAACAGGGGTTTGGCACCGGGGAGCTGTTTTTT.

This chain connects TRBV18 to TRBJ2-1; unclear D gene. The CDR3 totals 12 residues. Trimming took off 4 bases at V and 4 bases at J, with 5 bases between the two ends. The germline V gene encodes CDR1 KGHSH and CDR2 LQKENI. The CDR3 DNA is TGTGCCAGCTCACACGGGTACAATGAGCAGTTCTTC. Its protein is CASSHGYNEQFF.

The chain uses TRBV19 and TRBJ2-3; D is unresolved. The germline V gene has CDR1 LNHDA and CDR2 SQIVND (reference sequence). This CDR3 contains 14 residues. With 3 bases removed from V and 1 base from J, the gap between germline ends came to 8 bases. Here the CDR3 reads CASSIQRGTDTQYF. The CDR3 DNA sequence: TGTGCCAGTAGTATCCAGCGAGGCACAGATACGCAGTATTTT.

The chain has TRBV7-3 and TRBJ2-7; D is uncertain. CDR3 length equals 15 residues. V was pared by 1 base and J by 6 bases, with 16 bases between. Germline assignment: CDR1 SGHTA and CDR2 FQGTGA. CDR3 residues: CASSLIDPPGLEQYF. CDR3 DNA: TGTGCCAGCAGCTTAATTGACCCCCCGGGTCTCGAGCAGTACTTC.

V gene TRBV19 combines with J gene TRBJ2-7; 8 positions match TRBD1. Germline lookup yields CDR1 LNHDA and CDR2 SQIVND (reference sequence). This CDR3 spans 15 amino acids. V trimming: 6 bases; J trimming: 2 bases; junction bases outside the gene matches: 9. CDR3 amino acids: CASRTDRGPTYEQYF. CDR3 in DNA: TGTGCCAGTAGAACAGACAGGGGACCGACCTACGAGCAGTACTTC.

A word on this clone: A junction end diverges from the germline sequence, so it may reflect a read error. The J gene is TRBJ1-2, the V gene TRBV18; D might be TRBD1 (6 bases). CDR3 length equals 15 residues. Germline-derived CDR1 and CDR2 are KGHSH and LQKENI. The DNA for the CDR3 is TGTGCCAGCTCACCACCGGATGGGGGCCAGGTTGCTAGGGCCTTC. The encoded protein is CASSPPDGGQVARAF.

The chain is built from TRBV18 and TRBJ2-7; 13 bases are shared with TRBD2. The germline gives CDR1 KGHSH, CDR2 LQKENI. The CDR3 length is 15 residues. The J segment lost 2 bases and the V segment lost 3 bases, leaving 1 base of the junction unmatched. The CDR3 bases are TGTGCCAGCTCACCGGGACTAGCGGGGACCTACGAGCAGTACTTC. It encodes CASSPGLAGTYEQYF.

The chain joins TRBV24-1 to TRBJ2-5; 8 nucleotides match TRBD2. The CDR3 is 18 residues long. Trimming removed 3 bases from V and 3 bases from J; junction bases left unmatched: 14. CDR1 is KGHDR, CDR2 SFDVKD, per germline. CDR3 protein: CATSDHPYGRGGEETQYF. The CDR3 DNA is TGTGCCACCAGTGATCACCCGTATGGACGGGGGGGAGAAGAGACCCAGTACTTC.

DNA for the CDR3: TGTGCCAGTAGTATTGAGATACTCTCCTACGAGCAGTACTTC. Protein: CASSIEILSYEQYF. V gene TRBV19 combines with J gene TRBJ2-7; D unclear. Per germline, CDR1 LNHDA and CDR2 SQIVND (reference sequence). The V end was cut by 3 bases, the J end by 0 bases, with 9 bases between. The CDR3 consists of 14 residues.